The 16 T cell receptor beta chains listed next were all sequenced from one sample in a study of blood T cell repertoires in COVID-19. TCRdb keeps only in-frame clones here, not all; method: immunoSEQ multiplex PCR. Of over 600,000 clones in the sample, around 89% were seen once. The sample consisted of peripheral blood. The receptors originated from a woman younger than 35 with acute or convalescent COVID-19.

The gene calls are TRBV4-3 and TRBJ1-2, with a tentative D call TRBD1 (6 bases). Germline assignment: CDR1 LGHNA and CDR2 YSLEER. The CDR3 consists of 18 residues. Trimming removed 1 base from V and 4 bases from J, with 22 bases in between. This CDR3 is CASSQAGAGEPRGYGYTF. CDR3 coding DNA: TGCGCCAGCAGCCAAGCCGGGGCAGGGGAACCCCGGGGCTATGGCTACACCTTC.

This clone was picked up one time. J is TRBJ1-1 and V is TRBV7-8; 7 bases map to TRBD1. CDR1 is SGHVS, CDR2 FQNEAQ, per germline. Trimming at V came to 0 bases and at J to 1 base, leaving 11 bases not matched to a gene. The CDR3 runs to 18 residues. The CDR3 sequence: CASSLAGSAGGWNTEAFF. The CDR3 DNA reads TGTGCCAGCAGCTTAGCAGGGTCGGCAGGGGGATGGAACACTGAAGCTTTCTTT.

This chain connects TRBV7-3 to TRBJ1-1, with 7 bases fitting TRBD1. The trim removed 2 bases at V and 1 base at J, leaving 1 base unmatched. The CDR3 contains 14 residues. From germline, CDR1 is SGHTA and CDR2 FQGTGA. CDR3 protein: CASSLGTANTEAFF. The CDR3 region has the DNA TGTGCCAGCAGCTTAGGGACAGCGAACACTGAAGCTTTCTTT.

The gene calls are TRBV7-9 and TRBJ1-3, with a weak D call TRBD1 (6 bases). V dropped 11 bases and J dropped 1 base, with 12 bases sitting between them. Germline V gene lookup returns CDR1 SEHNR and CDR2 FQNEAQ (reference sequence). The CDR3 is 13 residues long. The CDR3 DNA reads TGTGCCGAGGGGGACATATCTGGAAACACCATATATTTT. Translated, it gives CAEGDISGNTIYF.

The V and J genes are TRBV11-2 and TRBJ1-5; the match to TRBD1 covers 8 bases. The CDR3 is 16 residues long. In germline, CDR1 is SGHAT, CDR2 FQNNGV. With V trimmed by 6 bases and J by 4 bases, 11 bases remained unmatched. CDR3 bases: TGTGCCAGCAGGGACCCCGGACAGGGAGAGAATCAGCCCCAGCATTTT. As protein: CASRDPGQGENQPQHF.

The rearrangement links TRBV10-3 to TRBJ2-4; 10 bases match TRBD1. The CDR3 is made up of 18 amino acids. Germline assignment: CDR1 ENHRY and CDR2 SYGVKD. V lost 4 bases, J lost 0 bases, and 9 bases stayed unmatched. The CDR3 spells CAISANPGQGRAKNIQYF. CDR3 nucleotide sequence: TGTGCCATCAGTGCCAACCCGGGACAGGGGAGAGCCAAAAACATTCAGTACTTC.

The CDR3 sequence is CASTQKKGAAGGGGNTIYF. The CDR3 region has the DNA TGTGCCAGCACCCAGAAAAAAGGGGCCGCTGGCGGGGGCGGAAACACCATATATTTT. The chain links TRBV3-1 (or the pseudogene TRBV3-2) to TRBJ1-3; perhaps TRBD1 as D (6 bases). The CDR3 has 19 residues. The ends were cut back, 7 bases at V and 4 bases at J, with 29 bases in the middle. In germline, CDR1 is LGHDT, CDR2 YNNKEL (reference sequence).

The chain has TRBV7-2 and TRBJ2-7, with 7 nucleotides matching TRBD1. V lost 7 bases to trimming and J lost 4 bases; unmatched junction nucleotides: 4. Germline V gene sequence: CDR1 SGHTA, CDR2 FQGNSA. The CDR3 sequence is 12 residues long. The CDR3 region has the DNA TGTGCCAGCACCCGACAGGGTTACGAGCAGTACTTC. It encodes CASTRQGYEQYF. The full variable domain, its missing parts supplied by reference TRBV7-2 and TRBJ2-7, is GAGVSQSPSNKVTEKGKDVELRCDPISGHTALYWYRQSLGQGLEFLIYFQGNSAPDKSGLPSDRFSAERTGGSVSTLTIQRTQQEDSAVYLCASTRQGYEQYFGPGTRLTVT.

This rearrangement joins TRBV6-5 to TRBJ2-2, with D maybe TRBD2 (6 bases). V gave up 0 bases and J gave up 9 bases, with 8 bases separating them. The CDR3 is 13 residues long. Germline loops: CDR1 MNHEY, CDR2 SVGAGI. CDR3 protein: CASSYSTSRELFF. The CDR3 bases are TGTGCCAGCAGTTACTCAACTAGCCGGGAGCTGTTTTTT.

The CDR3 nucleotides are TGTGCCAGCAGCCAAAAAGGTGGGACTAGCGGGGGAACAGATACGCAGTATTTT. It encodes CASSQKGGTSGGTDTQYF. J is TRBJ2-3 and V is TRBV3-1 (or the pseudogene TRBV3-2), with TRBD2 identical over 14 bases. The CDR3 sequence is 18 residues long. The V and J ends lost 2 bases and 3 bases, in that order; junction bases with no gene match: 7. Germline CDR1 reads LGHDT; CDR2 reads YNNKEL (reference sequence).

The CDR3 bases are TGTGCCAGCACGCTGGGGGGAAGCACCGGGGAGCTGTTTTTT. It is translated as CASTLGGSTGELFF. This chain uses TRBV2 with TRBJ2-2; D is perhaps TRBD2 (6 bases). The CDR3 is 14 amino acids. V lost 7 bases, J lost 4 bases, and 13 bases lay in between. CDR1 is SNHLY and CDR2 is FYNNEI in the germline V gene.

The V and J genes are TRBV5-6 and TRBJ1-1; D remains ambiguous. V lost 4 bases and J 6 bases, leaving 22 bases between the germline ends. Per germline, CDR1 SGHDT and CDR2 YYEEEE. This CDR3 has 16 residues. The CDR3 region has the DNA TGTGCCAGCAGCGGCGGGGAAGGAAGTTTTGGCGCTGAAGCTTTCTTT. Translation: CASSGGEGSFGAEAFF.

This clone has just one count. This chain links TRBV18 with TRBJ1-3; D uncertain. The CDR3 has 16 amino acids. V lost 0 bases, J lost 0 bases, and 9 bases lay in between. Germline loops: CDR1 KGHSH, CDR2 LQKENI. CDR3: CASSPPRVISGNTIYF. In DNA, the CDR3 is TGTGCCAGCTCACCACCGCGGGTTATCTCTGGAAACACCATATATTTT.

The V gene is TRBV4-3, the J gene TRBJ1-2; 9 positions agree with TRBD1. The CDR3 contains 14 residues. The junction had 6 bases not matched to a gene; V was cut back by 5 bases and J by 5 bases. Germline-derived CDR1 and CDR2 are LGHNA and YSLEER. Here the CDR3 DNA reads TGCGCCAGCAGCTCACTTGACAGGGGGTATGGCTACACCTTC. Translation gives CASSSLDRGYGYTF.

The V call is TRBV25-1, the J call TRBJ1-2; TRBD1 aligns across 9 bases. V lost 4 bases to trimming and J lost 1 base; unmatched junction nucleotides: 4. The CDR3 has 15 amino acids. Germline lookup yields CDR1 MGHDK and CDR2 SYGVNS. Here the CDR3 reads CASSAAGQGNYGYTF. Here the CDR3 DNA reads TGTGCCAGCAGTGCCGCGGGACAGGGTAACTATGGCTACACCTTC.

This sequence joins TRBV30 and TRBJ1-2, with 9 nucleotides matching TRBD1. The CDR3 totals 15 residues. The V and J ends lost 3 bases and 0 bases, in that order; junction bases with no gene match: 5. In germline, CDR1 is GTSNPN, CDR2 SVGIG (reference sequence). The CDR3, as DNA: TGTGCCTGGAGCCCCGACAGGGGGGCTAACTATGGCTACACCTTC. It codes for CAWSPDRGANYGYTF.